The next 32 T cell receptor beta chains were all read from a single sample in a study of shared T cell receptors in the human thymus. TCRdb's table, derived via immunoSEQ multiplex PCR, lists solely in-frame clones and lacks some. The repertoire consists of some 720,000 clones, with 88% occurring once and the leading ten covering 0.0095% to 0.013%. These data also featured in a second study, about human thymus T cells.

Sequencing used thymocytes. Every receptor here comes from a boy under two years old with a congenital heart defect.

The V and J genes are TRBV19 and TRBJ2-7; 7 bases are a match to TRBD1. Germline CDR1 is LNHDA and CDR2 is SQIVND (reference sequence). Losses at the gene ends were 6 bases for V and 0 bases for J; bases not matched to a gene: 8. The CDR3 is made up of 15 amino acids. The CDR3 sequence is CASSRGTDHSYEQYF. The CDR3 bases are TGTGCCAGTAGCCGAGGGACAGACCACTCCTACGAGCAGTACTTC.

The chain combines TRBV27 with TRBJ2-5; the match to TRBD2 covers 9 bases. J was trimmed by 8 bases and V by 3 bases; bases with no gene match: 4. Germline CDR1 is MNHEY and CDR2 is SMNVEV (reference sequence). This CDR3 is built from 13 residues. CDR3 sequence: CASSFAGGSTQYF. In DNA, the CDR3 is TGTGCCAGCAGTTTCGCGGGGGGGTCCACCCAGTACTTC.

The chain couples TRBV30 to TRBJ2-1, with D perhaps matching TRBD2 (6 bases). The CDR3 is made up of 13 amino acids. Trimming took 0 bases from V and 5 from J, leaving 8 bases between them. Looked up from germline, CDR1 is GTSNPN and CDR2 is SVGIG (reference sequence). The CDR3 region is CAWSVGGDNEQFF. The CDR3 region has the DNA TGTGCCTGGAGTGTGGGGGGAGACAATGAGCAGTTCTTC.

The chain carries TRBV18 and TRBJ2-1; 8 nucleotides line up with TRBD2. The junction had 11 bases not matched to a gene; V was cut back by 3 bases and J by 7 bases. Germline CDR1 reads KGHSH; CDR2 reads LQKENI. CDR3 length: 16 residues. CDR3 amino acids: CASSPLSQRESNEQFF. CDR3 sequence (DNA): TGTGCCAGCTCACCCCTTTCTCAGCGGGAGTCAAATGAGCAGTTCTTC.

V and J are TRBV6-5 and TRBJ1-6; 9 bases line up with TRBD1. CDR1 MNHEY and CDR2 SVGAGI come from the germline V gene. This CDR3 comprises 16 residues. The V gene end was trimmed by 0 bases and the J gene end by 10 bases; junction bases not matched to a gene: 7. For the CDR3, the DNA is TGTGCCAGCAGTTACTCACAGGGGGCGCATGGATCACCCCTCCACTTT. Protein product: CASSYSQGAHGSPLHF.

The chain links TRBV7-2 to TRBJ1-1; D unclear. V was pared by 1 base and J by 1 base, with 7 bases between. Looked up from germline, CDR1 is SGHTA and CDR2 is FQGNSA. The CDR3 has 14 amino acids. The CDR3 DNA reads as TGTGCCAGCAGCTTAGAGACACCGAACACTGAAGCTTTCTTT. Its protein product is CASSLETPNTEAFF. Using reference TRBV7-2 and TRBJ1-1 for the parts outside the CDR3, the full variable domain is GAGVSQSPSNKVTEKGKDVELRCDPISGHTALYWYRQSLGQGLEFLIYFQGNSAPDKSGLPSDRFSAERTGGSVSTLTIQRTQQEDSAVYLCASSLETPNTEAFFGQGTRLTVV.

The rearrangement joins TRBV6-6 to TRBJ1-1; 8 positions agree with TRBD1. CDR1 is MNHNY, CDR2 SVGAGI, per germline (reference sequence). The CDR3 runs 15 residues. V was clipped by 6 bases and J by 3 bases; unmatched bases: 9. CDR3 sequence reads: CASSLADRDHTEAFF. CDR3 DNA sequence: TGTGCCAGCAGCCTAGCGGACAGGGACCACACTGAAGCTTTCTTT.

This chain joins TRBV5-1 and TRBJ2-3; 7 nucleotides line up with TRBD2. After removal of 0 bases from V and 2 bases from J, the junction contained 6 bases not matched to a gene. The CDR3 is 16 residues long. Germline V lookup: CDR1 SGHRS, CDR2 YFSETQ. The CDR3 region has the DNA TGCGCCAGCAGCTTGGAACGGGAGGACAACACAGATACGCAGTATTTT. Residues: CASSLEREDNTDTQYF.

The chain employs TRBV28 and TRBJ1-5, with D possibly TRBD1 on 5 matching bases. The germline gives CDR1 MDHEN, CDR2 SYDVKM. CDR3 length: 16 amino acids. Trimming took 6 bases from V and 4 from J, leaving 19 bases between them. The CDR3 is CASRSWDFCVNQPQHF. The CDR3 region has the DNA TGTGCCAGCAGGAGTTGGGACTTTTGCGTTAATCAGCCCCAGCATTTT.

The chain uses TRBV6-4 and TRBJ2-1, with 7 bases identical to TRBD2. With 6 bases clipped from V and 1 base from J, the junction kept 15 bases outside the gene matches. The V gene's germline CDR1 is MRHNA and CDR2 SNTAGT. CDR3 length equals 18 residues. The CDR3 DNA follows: TGTGCCAGCAGCCCGGGTCCTAGAGGACTAGGGTCCTACAATGAGCAGTTCTTC. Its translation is CASSPGPRGLGSYNEQFF.

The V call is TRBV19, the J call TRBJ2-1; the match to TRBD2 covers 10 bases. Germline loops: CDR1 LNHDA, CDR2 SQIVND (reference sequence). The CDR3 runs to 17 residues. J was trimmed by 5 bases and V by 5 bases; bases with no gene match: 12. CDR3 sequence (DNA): TGTGCCAGTAGTCCTTACTCCCTAGCGGGGGCAAACAATGAGCAGTTCTTC. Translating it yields CASSPYSLAGANNEQFF.

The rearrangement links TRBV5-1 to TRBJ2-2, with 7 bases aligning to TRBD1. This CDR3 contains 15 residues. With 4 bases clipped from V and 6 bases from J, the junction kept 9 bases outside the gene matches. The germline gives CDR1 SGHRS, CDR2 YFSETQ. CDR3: CASSLDRVESGELFF. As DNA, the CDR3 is TGCGCCAGCAGCCTCGACAGGGTTGAGTCCGGGGAGCTGTTTTTT.

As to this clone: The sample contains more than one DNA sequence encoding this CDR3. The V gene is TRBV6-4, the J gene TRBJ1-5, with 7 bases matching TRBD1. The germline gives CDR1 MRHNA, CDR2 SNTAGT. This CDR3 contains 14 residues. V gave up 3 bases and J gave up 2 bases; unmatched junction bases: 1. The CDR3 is CASSETGGNQPQHF. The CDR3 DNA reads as TGTGCCAGCAGTGAAACAGGGGGCAATCAGCCCCAGCATTTT.

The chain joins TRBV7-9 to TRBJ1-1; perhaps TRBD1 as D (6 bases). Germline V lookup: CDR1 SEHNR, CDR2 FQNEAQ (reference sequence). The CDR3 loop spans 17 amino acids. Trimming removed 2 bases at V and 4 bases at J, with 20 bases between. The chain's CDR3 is CASSLPIPTGYPTEAFF. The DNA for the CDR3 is TGTGCCAGCAGCTTACCCATACCAACAGGGTACCCCACTGAAGCTTTCTTT. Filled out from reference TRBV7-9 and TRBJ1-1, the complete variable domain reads DTGVSQNPRHKITKRGQNVTFRCDPISEHNRLYWYRQTLGQGPEFLTYFQNEAQLEKSRLLSDRFSAERPKGSFSTLEIQRTEQGDSAMYLCASSLPIPTGYPTEAFFGQGTRLTVV.

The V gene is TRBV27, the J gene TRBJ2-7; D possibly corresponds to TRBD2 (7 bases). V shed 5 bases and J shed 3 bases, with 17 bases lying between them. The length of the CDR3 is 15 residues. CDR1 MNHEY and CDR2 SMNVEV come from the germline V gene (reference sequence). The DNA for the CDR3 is TGTGCCAGCAGTCCCATCCAGGGGAGGGGCTACGAGCAGTACTTC. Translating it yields CASSPIQGRGYEQYF.

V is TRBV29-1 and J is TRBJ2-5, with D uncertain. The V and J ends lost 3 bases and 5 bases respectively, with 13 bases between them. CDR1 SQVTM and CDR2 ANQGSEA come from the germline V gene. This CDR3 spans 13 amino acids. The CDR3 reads CSVDLLTMETQYF. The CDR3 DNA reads TGCAGCGTTGATCTTCTCACAATGGAGACCCAGTACTTC.

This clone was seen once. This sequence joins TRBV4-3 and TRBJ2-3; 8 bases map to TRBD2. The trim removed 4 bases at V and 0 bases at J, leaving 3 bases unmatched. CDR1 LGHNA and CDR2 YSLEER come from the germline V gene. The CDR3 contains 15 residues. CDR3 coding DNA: TGCGCCAGCAGCCCCCCGGGGGGGAGCACAGATACGCAGTATTTT. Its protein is CASSPPGGSTDTQYF.

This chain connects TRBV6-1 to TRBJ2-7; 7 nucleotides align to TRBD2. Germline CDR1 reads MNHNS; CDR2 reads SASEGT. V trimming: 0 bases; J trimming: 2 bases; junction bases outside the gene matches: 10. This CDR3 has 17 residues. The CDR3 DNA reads TGTGCCAGCAGTGAAGCTAACCGTCCGGCGGGAGCCTACGAGCAGTACTTC. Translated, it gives CASSEANRPAGAYEQYF.

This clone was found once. The CDR3: CASMPRLAKNIQYF. DNA of the CDR3: TGTGCCAGCATGCCTAGGCTAGCCAAAAACATTCAGTACTTC. J is TRBJ2-4 and V is TRBV27, with D unresolved. V was trimmed by 7 bases and J by 0 bases, leaving 10 bases between them. Germline V lookup: CDR1 MNHEY, CDR2 SMNVEV (reference sequence). CDR3 size: 14 residues.

Here the CDR3 reads CASSYRPGLSYEQYF. The CDR3 nucleotides read TGTGCCAGCAGTTACAGGCCGGGTCTCTCCTACGAGCAGTACTTC. The chain employs TRBV6-5 and TRBJ2-7; D is unresolved. Germline V gives CDR1 MNHEY, CDR2 SVGAGI. The CDR3 runs 15 residues. Deletions cut 2 bases from V and 0 bases from J, with 11 bases between.

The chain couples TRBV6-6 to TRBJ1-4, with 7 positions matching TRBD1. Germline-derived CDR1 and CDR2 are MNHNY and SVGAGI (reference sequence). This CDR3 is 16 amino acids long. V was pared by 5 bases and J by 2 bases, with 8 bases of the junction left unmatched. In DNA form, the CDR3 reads TGTGCCAGCAGTAAAGACAGGGAAGAGACTAATGAAAAACTGTTTTTT. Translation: CASSKDREETNEKLFF.

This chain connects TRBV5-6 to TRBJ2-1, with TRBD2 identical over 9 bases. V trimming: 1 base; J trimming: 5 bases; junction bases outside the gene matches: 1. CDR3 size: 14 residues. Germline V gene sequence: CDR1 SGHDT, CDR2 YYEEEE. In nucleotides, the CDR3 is TGTGCCAGCAGCTTGCGCGGGAGGGACAATGAGCAGTTCTTC. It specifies CASSLRGRDNEQFF.

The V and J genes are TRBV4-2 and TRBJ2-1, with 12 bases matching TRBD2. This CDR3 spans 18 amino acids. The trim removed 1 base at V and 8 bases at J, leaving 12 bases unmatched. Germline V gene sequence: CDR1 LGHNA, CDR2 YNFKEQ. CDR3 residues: CASSQVGASGGGGDEQFF. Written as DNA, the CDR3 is TGTGCCAGCAGCCAAGTTGGGGCTAGCGGGGGGGGTGGGGATGAGCAGTTCTTC.

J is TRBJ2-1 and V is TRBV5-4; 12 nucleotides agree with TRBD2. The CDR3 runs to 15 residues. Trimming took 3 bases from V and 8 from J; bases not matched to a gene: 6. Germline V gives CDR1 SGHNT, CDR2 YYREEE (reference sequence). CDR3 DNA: TGTGCCAGCAGCTGGGGACTAGCGGGTAGGGATGAGCAGTTCTTC. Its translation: CASSWGLAGRDEQFF.

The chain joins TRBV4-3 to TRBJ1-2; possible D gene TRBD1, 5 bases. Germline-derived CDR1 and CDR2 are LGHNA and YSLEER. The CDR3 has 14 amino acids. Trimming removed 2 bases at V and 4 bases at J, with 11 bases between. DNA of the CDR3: TGCGCCAGCAGCCAACGGGCAGGGCCCTATGGCTACACCTTC. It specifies CASSQRAGPYGYTF.

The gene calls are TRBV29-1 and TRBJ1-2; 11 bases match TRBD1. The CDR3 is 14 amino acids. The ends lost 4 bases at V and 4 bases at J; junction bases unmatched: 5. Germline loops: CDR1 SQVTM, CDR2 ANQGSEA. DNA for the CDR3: TGCAGCGTTGTATCCGGGACAGGGGGCTATGGCTACACCTTC. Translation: CSVVSGTGGYGYTF.

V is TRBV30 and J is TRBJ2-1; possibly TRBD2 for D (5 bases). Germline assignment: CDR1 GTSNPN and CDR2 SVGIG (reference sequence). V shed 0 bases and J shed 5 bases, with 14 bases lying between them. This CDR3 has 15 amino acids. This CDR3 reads CAWSVLDSPNNEQFF. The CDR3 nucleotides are TGTGCCTGGAGTGTACTGGACTCGCCCAACAATGAGCAGTTCTTC.

CDR3 sequence (DNA): TGTGCCAGCAGCTGCCGGACAGGCAGAAGTCTCTCCTACGAGCAGTACTTC. Residues: CASSCRTGRSLSYEQYF. This chain joins TRBV11-3 and TRBJ2-7; 7 positions match TRBD1. The CDR3 is 17 residues long. Germline CDR1 and CDR2: SGHNT and YENEEA. V shed 4 bases and J 0 bases; nucleotides not matched to a gene: 12.

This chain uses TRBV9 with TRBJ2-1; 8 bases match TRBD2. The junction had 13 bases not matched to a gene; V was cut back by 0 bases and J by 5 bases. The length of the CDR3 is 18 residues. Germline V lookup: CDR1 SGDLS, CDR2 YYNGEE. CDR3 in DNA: TGTGCCAGCAGCGTAGAGGTATCGGCGGGAGGTAGCCACAATGAGCAGTTCTTC. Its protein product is CASSVEVSAGGSHNEQFF. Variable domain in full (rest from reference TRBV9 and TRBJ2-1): DSGVTQTPKHLITATGQRVTLRCSPRSGDLSVYWYQQSLDQGLQFLIQYYNGEERAKGNILERFSAQQFPDLHSELNLSSLELGDSALYFCASSVEVSAGGSHNEQFFGPGTRLTVL.

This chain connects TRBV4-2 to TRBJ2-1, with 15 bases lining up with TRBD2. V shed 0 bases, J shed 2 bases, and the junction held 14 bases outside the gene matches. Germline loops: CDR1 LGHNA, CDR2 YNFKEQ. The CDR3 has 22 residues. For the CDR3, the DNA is TGTGCCAGCAGCCAAGAAGCCCCCGGACTAGCGGGAGGGCCCGCCGCCTACAATGAGCAGTTCTTC. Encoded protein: CASSQEAPGLAGGPAAYNEQFF.

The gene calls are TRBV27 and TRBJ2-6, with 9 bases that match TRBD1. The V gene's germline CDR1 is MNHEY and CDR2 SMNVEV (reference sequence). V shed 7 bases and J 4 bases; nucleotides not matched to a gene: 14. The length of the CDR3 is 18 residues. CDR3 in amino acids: CASTGGYRGRPGANVLTF. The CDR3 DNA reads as TGTGCCAGCACGGGCGGCTACAGGGGGCGACCCGGGGCCAACGTCCTGACTTTC.

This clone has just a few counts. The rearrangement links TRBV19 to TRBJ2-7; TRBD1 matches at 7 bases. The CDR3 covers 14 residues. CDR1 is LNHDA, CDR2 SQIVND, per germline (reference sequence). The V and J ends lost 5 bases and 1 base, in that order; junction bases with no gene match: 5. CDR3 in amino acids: CASSEDRVSYEQYF. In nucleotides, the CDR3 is TGTGCCAGTAGTGAAGACAGGGTGTCCTACGAGCAGTACTTC.